Presented here are 7 T cell receptor beta chains from one specimen sequenced in a study of blood T cell repertoires in COVID-19. Repertoires were generated with immunoSEQ multiplex PCR, while TCRdb's copy carries only in-frame clones and drops some. The sample has tens of thousands of clones; 70% to 90% are singletons. Sequencing used peripheral blood. The receptors here all came from a man between 45 and 60 years old with active or convalescent COVID-19.

V is TRBV18 and J is TRBJ1-5; D call uncertain. Germline V gene sequence: CDR1 KGHSH, CDR2 LQKENI. Between the trimmed V and J ends, which lost 2 bases and 6 bases, there was a span of 11 bases. CDR3 length: 14 amino acids. The CDR3 DNA reads TGTGCCAGCTCACCAGCCCAGGTTGGTCAGCCCCAGCATTTT. Residues: CASSPAQVGQPQHF.

This rearrangement joins TRBV6-6 to TRBJ1-5; D may be TRBD1 (5 bases). CDR1 is MNHNY and CDR2 is SVGAGI in the germline V gene (reference sequence). The V end lost 5 bases, the J end lost 6 bases, and 14 bases lay between the germline ends. The length of the CDR3 is 14 residues. This CDR3 is CASSPQGIGQPQHF. CDR3 sequence (DNA): TGTGCCAGCAGTCCCCAGGGAATAGGTCAGCCCCAGCATTTT.

This clone is a singleton in its sample. The chain recombines TRBV10-3 with TRBJ1-5; possibly TRBD1 for D (6 bases). The CDR3 spans 15 residues. Germline V CDR1 and CDR2: ENHRY, SYGVKD. Trimming took off 11 bases at V and 4 bases at J, with 21 bases between the two ends. This CDR3 is CAAREGGSLNQPQHF. CDR3 DNA sequence: TGTGCCGCGAGAGAAGGGGGAAGCCTTAATCAGCCCCAGCATTTT.

The genes are TRBV3-1 (or the pseudogene TRBV3-2) and TRBJ2-5; a possible D gene is TRBD2 (5 bases). Per the germline V gene, CDR1 is LGHDT and CDR2 is YNNKEL (reference sequence). V was shortened by 7 bases and J by 5 bases, with 17 bases between the two germline ends. The CDR3 runs 14 residues. CDR3 protein: CASTTNSGVETQYF. Written as DNA, the CDR3 is TGTGCCAGCACCACCAACTCCGGGGTTGAGACCCAGTACTTC.

The chain has TRBV30 and TRBJ2-7; TRBD2 is a possible D gene (6 bases). The CDR3 spans 15 residues. Germline lookup yields CDR1 GTSNPN and CDR2 SVGIG (reference sequence). The V gene lost 1 base and the J gene lost 0 bases, with 13 bases spanning the gap. The CDR3 protein is CAWSGREIVSYEQYF. DNA of the CDR3: TGTGCCTGGAGTGGACGGGAGATCGTCTCCTACGAGCAGTACTTC.

The V and J genes are TRBV19 and TRBJ2-1, with D possibly TRBD2 on 6 matching bases. This CDR3 contains 14 residues. V lost 8 bases to trimming and J lost 8 bases, with 19 bases between them. The germline V gene encodes CDR1 LNHDA and CDR2 SQIVND (reference sequence). DNA of the CDR3: TGTGCCAGTTGGCCGGGGTCACGGAGGGATGAGCAGTTCTTC. It yields the protein CASWPGSRRDEQFF.

The chain joins TRBV9 to TRBJ2-1; TRBD2 aligns across 12 bases. The CDR3 loop spans 16 amino acids. J lost 4 bases, V lost 3 bases, and 5 bases had no gene match. Looked up from germline, CDR1 is SGDLS and CDR2 is YYNGEE. The CDR3 is CASSAQTSGGYNEQFF. The CDR3 coding sequence is TGTGCCAGCAGCGCTCAGACTAGCGGGGGATACAATGAGCAGTTCTTC.